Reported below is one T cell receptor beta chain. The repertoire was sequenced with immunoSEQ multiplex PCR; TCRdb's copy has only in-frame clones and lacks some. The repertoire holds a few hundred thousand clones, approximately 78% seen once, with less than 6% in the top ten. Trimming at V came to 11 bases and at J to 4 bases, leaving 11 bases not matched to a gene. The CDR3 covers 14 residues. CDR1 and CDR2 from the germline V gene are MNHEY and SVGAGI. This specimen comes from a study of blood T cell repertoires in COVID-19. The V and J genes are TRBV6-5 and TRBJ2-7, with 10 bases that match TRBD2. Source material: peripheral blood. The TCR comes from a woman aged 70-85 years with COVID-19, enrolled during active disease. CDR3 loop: CASRSGGGTYEQYF. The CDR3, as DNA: TGTGCCTCCCGCAGCGGGGGGGGAACATACGAGCAGTACTTC.